One and the same sample provided the 17 T cell receptor beta chains below, sequenced in a study of T-cell memory formation after mild COVID-19. From the 5' RACE reads, TCRdb called clonotypes with MiXCR, one entry per CDR3 protein. The data contain approximately 350,000 distinct CDR3 sequences, roughly 13% of them singletons. Sequenced input: PBMCs or a T cell subset sorted from them (not recorded which). These TCRs come from a man between 18 and 29 years old who had mild COVID-19 (a few samples of this study predate the infection). Cell type and time point are not known.

This clonotype was counted between two and nine times. The genes are TRBV5-1 and TRBJ2-2, with TRBD2 matching 8 bases. Germline assignment: CDR1 SGHRS and CDR2 YFSETQ. V lost 7 bases to trimming and J lost 7 bases; unmatched junction nucleotides: 12. This CDR3 comprises 15 residues. CDR3 coding DNA: TGCGCCAGCCAACTAACGGGGGGGCCGAACGGGGAGCTGTTTTTT. It encodes CASQLTGGPNGELFF.

The V and J genes are TRBV6-2 or TRBV6-3 and TRBJ2-7; no reliable D call. The V gene lost 2 bases and the J gene lost 0 bases, with 8 bases spanning the gap. Germline values: CDR1 MNHEY, CDR2 SVGEGT. There are 14 residues in the CDR3. The CDR3 here is CASSYVGASYEQYF. DNA for the CDR3: TGTGCCAGCAGTTACGTGGGCGCCTCCTACGAGCAGTACTTC.

This clonotype appeared a few times. CDR3 DNA: TGTGCCAGCAGCTTATCCGGGACGACCTACAATGAGCAGTTCTTC. This encodes CASSLSGTTYNEQFF. The chain has TRBV11-2 and TRBJ2-1; either TRBD1 or TRBD2 may fit D (5 bases each). Germline CDR1 SGHAT, CDR2 FQNNGV. V lost 2 bases and J 2 bases, leaving 10 bases between the germline ends. The CDR3 has 15 residues.

There are many counts of this clonotype. Here the CDR3 reads CASSPQGSGGPNTGELFF. The CDR3 DNA follows: TGTGCCAGCAGCCCGCAGGGTAGCGGGGGGCCGAACACCGGGGAGCTGTTTTTT. The chain joins TRBV7-3 to TRBJ2-2; 10 nucleotides agree with TRBD2. The V gene end was trimmed by 5 bases and the J gene end by 0 bases; junction bases not matched to a gene: 9. This CDR3 is built from 18 residues. In germline, CDR1 is SGHTA, CDR2 FQGTGA.

The chain combines TRBV20-1 with TRBJ2-3; the match to TRBD2 covers 10 bases. The germline gives CDR1 DFQATT, CDR2 SNEGSKA (reference sequence). The ends lost 8 bases at V and 6 bases at J; junction bases unmatched: 5. There are 12 residues in the CDR3. The CDR3 DNA is TGCAGTCCAAGCGGGGGGGCGGATACGCAGTATTTT. Its protein product is CSPSGGADTQYF.

The chain recombines TRBV7-9 with TRBJ2-1; 15 bases are shared with TRBD2. CDR3 length equals 18 residues. CDR1 and CDR2 from the germline V gene are SEHNR and FQNEAQ (reference sequence). The V and J ends lost 5 bases and 0 bases, in that order; junction bases with no gene match: 5. In DNA form, the CDR3 reads TGTGCCAGCAGCGGGACTAGCGGGGGGCCGAGCTCCTACAATGAGCAGTTCTTC. Its translation: CASSGTSGGPSSYNEQFF.

The chain recombines TRBV25-1 with TRBJ1-4; 7 bases are a match to TRBD1. Germline V gives CDR1 MGHDK, CDR2 SYGVNS. Trimming removed 5 bases from V and 8 bases from J; junction bases left unmatched: 5. This CDR3 has 13 amino acids. CDR3 coding DNA: TGTGCCAGCAGTAAGACAGGGATCGAAAAACTGTTTTTT. Translated: CASSKTGIEKLFF.

This clonotype has a handful of counts. This chain connects TRBV4-1 to TRBJ2-7; no reliable D call. V lost 1 base and J lost 3, with 10 bases in between. The CDR3 loop spans 14 amino acids. Germline CDR1 and CDR2: MGHRA and YSYEKL. CDR3 region: CASSQADPGYEQYF. The DNA of the CDR3 is TGCGCCAGCAGCCAAGCGGATCCCGGCTACGAGCAGTACTTC.

To note about this clonotype: Since no conserved phenylalanine or tryptophan closes the CDR3, a read error is the likely cause. The DNA is omitted, as the CDR3 cannot be located on it reliably, and the CDR3 follows TCRdb's listing. The gene calls are TRBV28 and TRBJ2-7; TRBD1 was called by the table and not checked on the DNA. The CDR3 spans 13 residues, counting both ends. Germline loops: CDR1 MDHEN, CDR2 SYDVKM. This CDR3 is CASSFNAGTGVEA.

This rearrangement joins TRBV5-1 to TRBJ2-2, with D unclear. The CDR3 sequence is 14 residues long. The V gene's germline CDR1 is SGHRS and CDR2 YFSETQ. Trimming removed 1 base at V and 6 bases at J, with 10 bases between. The CDR3 coding sequence is TGCGCCAGCAGCTTGAGGGCAGGACCCGGGGAGCTGTTTTTT. Translating gives CASSLRAGPGELFF. The full variable domain, with the rest looked up from reference TRBV5-1 and TRBJ2-2, is KAGVTQTPRYLIKTRGQQVTLSCSPISGHRSVSWYQQTPGQGLQFLFEYFSETQRNKGNFPGRFSGRQFSNSRSEMNVSTLELGDSALYLCASSLRAGPGELFFGEGSRLTVL.

This chain connects TRBV5-1 to TRBJ1-5; D gene unclear. Trimming stripped 0 bases from V and 2 bases from J, with 9 bases between. CDR1 SGHRS and CDR2 YFSETQ come from the germline V gene. The CDR3 runs to 15 residues. CDR3 nucleotides: TGCGCCAGCAGCTTGGCCCCGTGGGGCAATCAGCCCCAGCATTTT. Residues: CASSLAPWGNQPQHF.

This clonotype was observed a handful of times. V gene TRBV5-1 combines with J gene TRBJ2-5; 9 nucleotides line up with TRBD1. CDR1 is SGHRS, CDR2 YFSETQ, per germline. J was trimmed by 5 bases and V by 4 bases; bases with no gene match: 9. The CDR3 runs to 15 residues. As DNA, the CDR3 is TGCGCCAGCAGCAAACCGGGACAGGGTGTTGAGACCCAGTACTTC. It encodes CASSKPGQGVETQYF.

The rearrangement links TRBV29-1 to TRBJ2-6; unclear D gene. The length of the CDR3 is 12 residues. CDR1 and CDR2 from the germline V gene are SQVTM and ANQGSEA. The germline V and J ends were trimmed by 5 bases and 0 bases, with 2 bases remaining between them. CDR3: CSVYSGANVLTF. The CDR3 coding sequence is TGCAGCGTTTACTCTGGGGCCAACGTCCTGACTTTC.

This chain uses TRBV6-5 with TRBJ2-2, with TRBD1 matching 8 bases. The CDR3 sequence is 15 residues long. V lost 2 bases to trimming and J lost 6 bases; unmatched junction nucleotides: 5. Germline lookup yields CDR1 MNHEY and CDR2 SVGAGI. The CDR3 DNA reads TGTGCCAGCAGTTACGCGCGCAGGGGGCCCGGGGAGCTGTTTTTT. It is translated as CASSYARRGPGELFF.

The chain links TRBV4-1 to TRBJ1-4; D is ambiguous. The CDR3 has 12 amino acids. V lost 3 bases and J lost 6, with 5 bases in between. Per germline, CDR1 MGHRA and CDR2 YSYEKL. The chain's CDR3 is CASSQIDEKLFF. CDR3 DNA: TGCGCCAGCAGCCAGATAGATGAAAAACTGTTTTTT.

This clonotype has just a few counts. The genes are TRBV10-3 and TRBJ2-7; 10 nucleotides line up with TRBD1. Germline V gives CDR1 ENHRY, CDR2 SYGVKD. Germline trimming cut 10 bases from V and 3 bases from J; bases unmatched to any gene: 9. There are 14 residues in the CDR3. CDR3 in amino acids: CATQRDRGVYEQYV. CDR3 nucleotides: TGTGCCACACAGCGGGACAGGGGAGTCTACGAGCAGTACGTC.

Worth noting for this clonotype: Compared with germline, one end of the junction differs, possibly owing to a read error. The rearrangement links TRBV7-7 to TRBJ2-5; D uncertain. The CDR3 is 13 amino acids. Germline V lookup: CDR1 SSHAT, CDR2 FNYEAQ (reference sequence). For the CDR3, the DNA is TGTGCTAGCAGCTTGGATATGGGGGAGACCCAGTACTTC. It encodes CASSLDMGETQYF.